A selection of T cell receptor beta chains follows, all from one sample in a study of low-dose radiotherapy and immunotherapy resistance in tumors. Using its own MiXCR run on the reads, TCRdb lists one record per CDR3 protein. The sample lists about 39,000 distinct CDR3 sequences; less than 25% were seen once. The sample consisted of PBMCs, taken after low-dose radiotherapy plus immunotherapy. The origin of the receptors is a female donor with ovarian cancer. CDR3s include the opening cysteine and the closing phenylalanine or tryptophan. D genes are given only for firm matches. Size is stated for part of the rows, as once, few or many counts, or as a class when the clone is expanded.

j_gene	d_gene	abundance	v_gene	CDR3nt	CDR3aa
TRBJ2-1	TRBD2	many	TRBV7-8	TGTGCCAGCAGCACGAGCGGGAGTTTCTACAATGAGCAGTTCTTC	CASSTSGSFYNEQFF
TRBJ2-7	TRBD1	many	TRBV9	TGTGCCAGCAGCGTAGGGACAGGGGGCGAGCAGTACTTC	CASSVGTGGEQYF
TRBJ1-2	.	few	TRBV9	TGTGCCAGCAGCGTAGAGGATAACTATGGCTACACCTTC	CASSVEDNYGYTF
TRBJ2-3	TRBD1	many	TRBV6-2/TRBV6-3	TGTGCCAGCAGGGACAGGGGGACAGATACGCAGTATTTT	CASRDRGTDTQYF
TRBJ1-1	.	few	TRBV5-1	TGCGCCAGCAGCATGGTGACAGCCGGGGGCACCACTGAAGCTTTCTTT	CASSMVTAGGTTEAFF
TRBJ1-1	.	many	TRBV30	TGTGCCTGGAGGGGGGGGAGTAGGATGAACACTGAAGCTTTCTTT	CAWRGGSRMNTEAFF
TRBJ2-6	.	.	TRBV12-3/TRBV12-4	TGTGCCAGCAGTTTGATGAGGAGAGGGGCCAACGTCCTGACTTTC	CASSLMRRGANVLTF
TRBJ2-1	.	few	TRBV12-3/TRBV12-4	TGTGCCAGCAGTTTCGGGGTGGGGCAGTTCTTC	CASSFGVGQFF
TRBJ2-3	.	many	TRBV7-2	TGTGCCAGCAAAAATATTGAGCAGCGTAGGACAGATACGCAGTATTTT	CASKNIEQRRTDTQYF
TRBJ2-7	TRBD2	.	TRBV5-1	TGCGCCAGCAGCTTGGGATCATCTAGCGGGTTTTCCTACGAGCAGTACTTC	CASSLGSSSGFSYEQYF
TRBJ2-3	.	many	TRBV30	TGTGCCTGGAGTGTTAGCATATTTCTCACAGATACGCAGTATTTT	CAWSVSIFLTDTQYF
TRBJ1-4	.	many	TRBV7-9	TGTGCCAGCAGCTTAGGGGAAGGAGCGACTAATGAAAAACTGTTTTTT	CASSLGEGATNEKLFF
TRBJ1-1	.	many	TRBV7-9	TGTGCCAGCAGCCAAGGAGGCTCTGAAGCTTTCTTT	CASSQGGSEAFF
TRBJ2-7	TRBD2	few	TRBV27	TGTGCCAGCAGTCCCCACCCCGGACTAGCTTCCTACGAGCAGTACTTC	CASSPHPGLASYEQYF
TRBJ2-7	.	few	TRBV29-1	TGCAGCGTTGAGCAGACTGGCGACGAGCAGTACTTC	CSVEQTGDEQYF
TRBJ1-3	.	many	TRBV5-1	TGCGCCAGCAGCTTGGGCCCCCCGGTGGGGGTCTCTGGAAACACCATATATTTT	CASSLGPPVGVSGNTIYF
TRBJ2-7	TRBD2	many	TRBV28	TGTGCCAGCAGTTTACCGGGACTAGCGACCGAGCAGTACTTC	CASSLPGLATEQYF
TRBJ2-7	TRBD2	many	TRBV6-5	TGTGCCAGCAGTTACGCAACCCCGGGGGGGAATTACGAGCAGTACTTC	CASSYATPGGNYEQYF
TRBJ2-2	.	many	TRBV5-5	TGTGCCAGCACCCTTATAACAGGGACCACCGGGGAGCTGTTTTTT	CASTLITGTTGELFF
TRBJ2-1	.	few	TRBV28	TGTGCCAGCAAAGGCAGCTACAATGAGCAGTTCTTC	CASKGSYNEQFF
TRBJ2-1	TRBD1	many	TRBV29-1	TGCAGCGTTGGCCCAACAGGGGGCTACTACAATGAGCAGTTCTTC	CSVGPTGGYYNEQFF
TRBJ2-1	TRBD2	many	TRBV6-2/TRBV6-3	TGTGCCAGCAGCCTACTAGCGGGTTCTTACAATGAGCAGTTCTTC	CASSLLAGSYNEQFF
TRBJ1-1	.	.	TRBV19	TGTGCCAGTAGACCCAAATCGACTGAAGCTTTCTTT	CASRPKSTEAFF
TRBJ2-2	TRBD2	once	TRBV4-2	TGTGCCAGCAGGGGACTAGCGGGAGTCGCCGGGGAGCTGTTTTTT	CASRGLAGVAGELFF
TRBJ2-7	TRBD1	many	TRBV30	TGTGCCTGGAGGGGACAGGCGGACGAGCAGTACTTC	CAWRGQADEQYF
TRBJ1-1	.	many	TRBV11-2	TGTGCCAGCAGCTTACGGGGGGGGGCGAGCACTGAAGCTTTCTTT	CASSLRGGASTEAFF
TRBJ1-2	.	many	TRBV20-1	TGCAGTGCTAGGCGAGGGTCCTATGGCTACACCTTC	CSARRGSYGYTF
TRBJ2-3	TRBD2	many	TRBV6-5	TGTGCCAGCAGTTATACTTATCTCACTAGCGGGGACACAGATACGCAGTATTTT	CASSYTYLTSGDTDTQYF
TRBJ2-1	.	.	TRBV28	TGTGCCAGCAGTTTTCGTACCCATGAGCAGTTCTTC	CASSFRTHEQFF
TRBJ2-2	.	many	TRBV28	TGTGCCAGCAGTTATAGTAACACCGGGGAGCTGTTTTTT	CASSYSNTGELFF
TRBJ2-7	TRBD2	once	TRBV6-2/TRBV6-3	TGTGCCAGCACCTTGGTGGGGGGGAGCCTCTACGAGCAGTACTTT	CASTLVGGSLYEQYF
TRBJ1-1	TRBD1	many	TRBV7-9	TGTGCCAGCAGCACACAGGGGGCGGCCACTGAAGCTTTCTTT	CASSTQGAATEAFF
TRBJ2-3	TRBD1	many	TRBV5-1	TGCGCCAGCAGCACAGGGGTTACCTTGACAGATACGCAGTATTTT	CASSTGVTLTDTQYF
TRBJ1-1	.	many	TRBV5-1	TGCGCCAGCAGCTTGAACAGCCAGAACACTGAAGCTTTCTTT	CASSLNSQNTEAFF
TRBJ2-3	.	many	TRBV28	TGTGCCAGCAGTGATCCTCGAGGGCAGGTTGCCAGCACAGATACGCAGTATTTT	CASSDPRGQVASTDTQYF
TRBJ1-3	.	.	TRBV5-4	TGTGCCAGCAGCCCAACTCAGGGAAACACCATATATTTT	CASSPTQGNTIYF
TRBJ2-2	.	many	TRBV21-1	TGTGCCAGCGCAGCCAGGGACCCGAACACCGGGGAGCTGTTTTTT	CASAARDPNTGELFF
TRBJ2-3	TRBD1	many	TRBV10-3	TGTGCCATCAGTGAGTCGGCGACAGGGTGGTCAGATACGCAGTATTTT	CAISESATGWSDTQYF
TRBJ2-5	TRBD2	many	TRBV3-1	TGTGCCAGCAGCCATGGAAGCGGGGGGGCCGTCGAGACCCAGTACTTC	CASSHGSGGAVETQYF
TRBJ1-4	TRBD1	many	TRBV4-2	TGTGCCAGCAGCCAAGAAGCCCCCGGGACAGGGGGAGAAAAACTGTTTTTT	CASSQEAPGTGGEKLFF
TRBJ1-6	.	many	TRBV5-1	TGCGCCAGCAGCTTGAGAGAGAATTCACCCCTCCACTTT	CASSLRENSPLHF
TRBJ1-6	.	many	TRBV28	TGTGCCAGCAGTAGGGACACCCGGGGTGGGTCCCTCCACTTT	CASSRDTRGGSLHF
TRBJ1-2	.	many	TRBV13	TGTGCCAGCAGCTTAGGGCTCGTTGGCTACACCTTC	CASSLGLVGYTF
TRBJ2-4	.	many	TRBV6-2/TRBV6-3	TGTGCCAGCCTCTCACGGTGGGATGGCAAAAACATTCAGTACTTC	CASLSRWDGKNIQYF
TRBJ2-5	.	many	TRBV2	TGTGCCAGCAGTGAGTGGGGGGTCATCCAAGAGACCCAGTACTTC	CASSEWGVIQETQYF
TRBJ2-6	.	many	TRBV5-1	TGCGCCAGCAGCTTGGAGCCTGGGGCCAACGTCCTGACTTTC	CASSLEPGANVLTF
TRBJ1-1	TRBD1	many	TRBV7-2	TGTGCCAGCGGATCAGCGACAGGGGTCACTGAAGCTTTCTTT	CASGSATGVTEAFF
TRBJ2-1	TRBD1	many	TRBV2	TGTGCCAGCAAGACAGGGTTAGAGCAGTTCTTC	CASKTGLEQFF
TRBJ2-3	TRBD2	many	TRBV27	TGTGCCAGCAGTTTCTCTACGGGAGGAGCAGATACGCAGTATTTT	CASSFSTGGADTQYF
TRBJ1-1	TRBD1	many	TRBV6-6	TGTGCCAGCAGTAGTTCAGGGGGCTTCACTGAAGCTTTCTTT	CASSSSGGFTEAFF
TRBJ1-6	.	many	TRBV11-1	TGTGCCAGCAGCTTACCCGGCGGGAGAGGGCCCCTCCACTTT	CASSLPGGRGPLHF
TRBJ2-5	TRBD1	.	TRBV5-1	TGCGCCAGCAGCAAGGGACAGGTTGGAGAGACCCAGTACTTC	CASSKGQVGETQYF
TRBJ2-3	.	.	TRBV2	TGTGCCAGCAGCTCGGGGTTCACAAATACGCATTATTTT	CASSSGFTNTHYF
TRBJ1-3	.	many	TRBV5-8	TGTGCCAGCAGCCCACCGAACGAGGCTGGAAACACCATATATTTT	CASSPPNEAGNTIYF
TRBJ2-7	TRBD1	many	TRBV6-6	TGTGCCAGCACGACAACGGGACAGGGAGACTCCGACTACGAGCAGTACTTC	CASTTTGQGDSDYEQYF
TRBJ2-1	TRBD2	many	TRBV13	TGTGCCAGCAGCTTGACTAGCGTGAATGAGCAGTTCTTC	CASSLTSVNEQFF